A single sample is the source of the 32 T cell receptor beta chains below, sequenced in a study of blood T cell repertoires in COVID-19. Sequencing used immunoSEQ multiplex PCR; TCRdb keeps in-frame clones, though not all of them. The data show some 190,000 clones, about 80% seen once. The specimen was PBMCs or T cells enriched from blood (not recorded which). These receptors came from a man in his 60s who had been exposed to COVID-19.

The rearrangement uses TRBV19 and TRBJ2-5; TRBD1 is a possible D gene (5 bases). V lost 2 bases and J 3 bases, leaving 10 bases between the germline ends. The CDR3 sequence is 14 residues long. Germline CDR1 is LNHDA and CDR2 is SQIVND (reference sequence). CDR3 sequence: CASSIQSGKETQYF. DNA for the CDR3: TGTGCCAGTAGTATACAGTCAGGGAAAGAGACCCAGTACTTC. Full variable domain (rest looked up from reference TRBV19 and TRBJ2-5): DGGITQSPKYLFRKEGQNVTLSCEQNLNHDAMYWYRQDPGQGLRLIYYSQIVNDFQKGDIAEGYSVSREKKESFPLTVTSAQKNPTAFYLCASSIQSGKETQYFGPGTRLLVL.

This clone was observed a few times. The J gene is TRBJ2-1, the V gene TRBV28, with TRBD2 matching over 8 bases. The trim removed 4 bases at V and 0 bases at J, leaving 5 bases unmatched. Germline CDR1 MDHEN, CDR2 SYDVKM. CDR3 length: 16 residues. The CDR3 sequence is CASSSLAGSSYNEQFF. The CDR3 DNA follows: TGTGCCAGCAGTTCTTTAGCGGGAAGCTCCTACAATGAGCAGTTCTTC.

This chain connects TRBV3-1 (or the pseudogene TRBV3-2) to TRBJ2-7, with D possibly TRBD1 on 5 matching bases. Trimming removed 1 base at V and 7 bases at J, with 17 bases between. The CDR3 contains 15 residues. In germline, CDR1 is LGHDT, CDR2 YNNKEL (reference sequence). CDR3 amino acids: CASSQGNFQGSEQYF. DNA of the CDR3: TGTGCCAGCAGCCAAGGCAATTTCCAGGGCAGTGAGCAGTACTTC.

In this sample, this clone turned up a few times. The chain joins TRBV25-1 to TRBJ1-3; D is ambiguous. Trimming took 6 bases from V and 12 from J, leaving 21 bases between them. The V gene's germline CDR1 is MGHDK and CDR2 SYGVNS. The CDR3 is 14 amino acids. CDR3 protein: CASSEKNRVSGIYF. For the CDR3, the DNA is TGTGCCAGCAGCGAAAAGAACAGAGTAAGCGGCATATATTTT.

CDR3: CATSIGGAKNQPQHF. CDR3 sequence (DNA): TGTGCCACCAGCATAGGGGGGGCTAAGAATCAGCCCCAGCATTTT. The chain carries TRBV15 and TRBJ1-5, with TRBD1 as a possible D gene (6 bases). The CDR3 sequence is 15 residues long. V lost 4 bases and J 4 bases, leaving 14 bases between the germline ends. The germline V gene encodes CDR1 LNHNV and CDR2 YYDKDF (reference sequence).

This chain connects TRBV28 to TRBJ2-3; TRBD2 matches at 7 bases. Germline values: CDR1 MDHEN, CDR2 SYDVKM. Trimming cost V 5 bases and J 4 bases; bases outside gene matches: 6. This CDR3 is built from 14 residues. The CDR3, as DNA: TGTGCCAGCAGTGGGCGCGGGAGCGCAGATACGCAGTATTTT. Translating it yields CASSGRGSADTQYF.

CDR3 in DNA: TGTGCCAGCAAATCAACCGGGACAAGCACTGAAGCTTTCTTT. This sequence encodes CASKSTGTSTEAFF. The chain uses TRBV21-1 and TRBJ1-1; no DNA check was done on the table's D call, TRBD1. TRBV21-1 is assigned pseudogene status. The CDR3 contains 14 residues.

The chain links TRBV28 to TRBJ1-5; tentatively, D is TRBD1 (6 bases). The CDR3 is made up of 15 amino acids. Between the trimmed V and J ends, which lost 2 bases and 0 bases, there was a span of 8 bases. Germline CDR1 MDHEN, CDR2 SYDVKM. This CDR3 is CASSLGGFSNQPQHF. In nucleotides, the CDR3 is TGTGCCAGCAGTTTAGGGGGCTTTAGCAATCAGCCCCAGCATTTT.

This clone was observed many times. The chain has TRBV6-5 and TRBJ2-7; maybe TRBD1 (7 bases). From germline, CDR1 is MNHEY and CDR2 SVGAGI. CDR3 length: 14 amino acids. V was cut by 11 bases and J by 6 bases, with 23 bases left in between. CDR3 in amino acids: CASRRQGGLAEQYF. In DNA, the CDR3 is TGTGCCTCCCGAAGACAGGGAGGTTTGGCCGAGCAGTACTTC.

This clone was counted many times. The CDR3 reads CATKPGEEGPQHF. In DNA form, the CDR3 reads TGTGCCACCAAGCCGGGGGAGGAAGGGCCCCAGCATTTT. The genes are TRBV28 and TRBJ1-5, with a tentative D call TRBD1 (5 bases). In germline, CDR1 is MDHEN, CDR2 SYDVKM. The length of the CDR3 is 13 residues. V was shortened by 10 bases and J by 9 bases, with 19 bases between the two germline ends.

V gene TRBV6-6 combines with J gene TRBJ1-4, with 7 bases identical to TRBD1. Germline lookup yields CDR1 MNHNY and CDR2 SVGAGI (reference sequence). The CDR3 length is 11 residues. The J segment lost 12 bases and the V segment lost 5 bases, leaving 3 bases of the junction unmatched. The CDR3 DNA reads TGTGCCAGCAGTCAAACAGGGGAACTGTTTTTT. Its protein product is CASSQTGELFF.

Note on this clone: The identical CDR3 is also encoded by other nucleotide sequences in the sample. V gene TRBV3-1 (or the pseudogene TRBV3-2) combines with J gene TRBJ1-4; D is unclear. V was trimmed by 0 bases and J by 7 bases, leaving 3 bases between them. This CDR3 is built from 12 residues. Germline-derived CDR1 and CDR2 are LGHDT and YNNKEL (reference sequence). The CDR3 loop reads CASSQDREKLFF. The CDR3 DNA is TGTGCCAGCAGCCAAGATCGTGAAAAACTGTTTTTT.

CDR3 protein: CASSPNLRVPYGYTF. The CDR3, as DNA: TGTGCCAGCAGCCCCAACCTCCGGGTCCCCTATGGCTACACCTTC. This rearrangement joins TRBV6-5 to TRBJ1-2; no firm D call. Per the germline V gene, CDR1 is MNHEY and CDR2 is SVGAGI. V was cut by 6 bases and J by 4 bases, with 18 bases left in between. CDR3 length: 15 residues.

In this sample, this clone turned up once. This sequence may be a read error, since a much larger clone differs from it by one base. This specimen includes other DNA sequences encoding the same CDR3. The rearrangement joins TRBV19 to TRBJ2-1; TRBD1 agrees at 7 bases. The CDR3 consists of 15 residues. After removal of 7 bases from V and 0 bases from J, the junction contained 6 bases not matched to a gene. Germline CDR1 LNHDA, CDR2 SQIVND (reference sequence). The CDR3 region has the DNA TGTGCCAGTACCCCGGACAGGAGCTCCTACAATGAGCAGTTCTTC. Translation: CASTPDRSSYNEQFF.

The chain is built from TRBV7-2 and TRBJ2-3, with 8 positions matching TRBD1. V was pared by 1 base and J by 3 bases, with 6 bases of the junction left unmatched. Per the germline V gene, CDR1 is SGHTA and CDR2 is FQGNSA. This CDR3 is 16 amino acids long. The CDR3 DNA follows: TGTGCCAGCAGCTTAGATCCAGGGGGCGGGACAGATACGCAGTATTTT. It specifies CASSLDPGGGTDTQYF.

J is TRBJ2-1 and V is TRBV7-7, with no clear D. V was clipped by 1 base and J by 0 bases, with 7 bases between them. The CDR3 contains 15 residues. Per germline, CDR1 SSHAT and CDR2 FNYEAQ (reference sequence). CDR3 nucleotides: TGTGCCAGCAGCTTAGTTTTGAGCTCCTACAATGAGCAGTTCTTC. This translates into CASSLVLSSYNEQFF. The full variable domain, rest sourced from reference TRBV7-7 and TRBJ2-1, is GAGVSQSPRYKVTKRGQDVTLRCDPISSHATLYWYQQALGQGPEFLTYFNYEAQPDKSGLPSDRFSAERPEGSISTLTIQRTEQRDSAMYRCASSLVLSSYNEQFFGPGTRLTVL.

The rearrangement uses TRBV19 and TRBJ1-3; perhaps TRBD1 as D (6 bases). Trimming removed 1 base from V and 3 bases from J, with 16 bases in between. Per the germline V gene, CDR1 is LNHDA and CDR2 is SQIVND (reference sequence). The CDR3 consists of 17 residues. In DNA form, the CDR3 reads TGTGCCAGTAGTATAGTAGGCAGGGGTCAAGATGGAAACACCATATATTTT. As protein: CASSIVGRGQDGNTIYF.

The CDR3 reads CASSPDRMNYGYTF. The CDR3, as DNA: TGTGCCAGCTCACCGGACAGGATGAACTATGGCTACACCTTC. The J gene is TRBJ1-2, the V gene TRBV18, with TRBD1 identical over 7 bases. CDR3 length: 14 residues. With V trimmed by 3 bases and J by 2 bases, 3 bases remained unmatched. Germline CDR1 is KGHSH and CDR2 is LQKENI.

The gene calls are TRBV20-1 and TRBJ1-5, with TRBD1 matching over 10 bases. There are 15 residues in the CDR3. Trimming removed 3 bases from V and 7 bases from J; junction bases left unmatched: 9. The germline gives CDR1 DFQATT, CDR2 SNEGSKA (reference sequence). CDR3 in amino acids: CSASADRGLFQPQHF. CDR3 nucleotide sequence: TGCAGTGCTAGTGCCGACAGGGGGCTGTTCCAGCCCCAGCATTTT.

DNA for the CDR3: TGTGCCATCAGTGCCCCGGGACAGGGGGCGGAGGTGAAGGGCGAGCAGTACTTC. Amino acids: CAISAPGQGAEVKGEQYF. The chain has TRBV10-3 and TRBJ2-7; 12 bases map to TRBD1. From germline, CDR1 is ENHRY and CDR2 SYGVKD. The V segment lost 4 bases and the J segment 6 bases; nucleotides outside the gene matches: 16. This CDR3 comprises 18 residues.

This chain uses TRBV2 with TRBJ2-3; 8 nucleotides line up with TRBD2. The J segment lost 6 bases and the V segment lost 6 bases, leaving 8 bases of the junction unmatched. Germline V gene lookup returns CDR1 SNHLY and CDR2 FYNNEI. This CDR3 region has 14 residues. The CDR3 loop reads CASRSSGISDTQYF. CDR3 nucleotides: TGTGCCAGCAGAAGTAGCGGGATATCGGATACGCAGTATTTT.

This chain links TRBV10-1 with TRBJ2-2; D unclear. Trimming pared 2 bases from V and 5 bases from J, leaving 15 bases between. The CDR3 consists of 16 residues. Germline loops: CDR1 WNHNN, CDR2 SYGVQD (reference sequence). CDR3 loop: CASSETPLLRTGELFF. CDR3 bases: TGCGCCAGCAGTGAGACGCCTTTACTGAGGACCGGGGAGCTGTTTTTT.

V and J are TRBV12-3 or TRBV12-4 and TRBJ2-1; TRBD1 might be the D (6 bases). The CDR3 has 13 residues. Trimming took off 6 bases at V and 5 bases at J, with 11 bases between the two ends. The CDR3: CASSPDRNNEQFF. CDR3 bases: TGTGCCAGCAGCCCGGACAGAAACAATGAGCAGTTCTTC.

The chain joins TRBV30 to TRBJ1-1; 8 nucleotides align to TRBD1. The CDR3 totals 14 residues. Unmatched junction bases numbered 3, after V lost 2 bases and J lost 1 base. Germline V lookup: CDR1 GTSNPN, CDR2 SVGIG (reference sequence). DNA of the CDR3: TGTGCCTGGAGTCCTGGGACAGGGAACACTGAAGCTTTCTTT. Translating it yields CAWSPGTGNTEAFF.

The chain links TRBV9 to TRBJ1-1, with D unresolved. This CDR3 spans 16 amino acids. CDR1 and CDR2 from the germline V gene are SGDLS and YYNGEE. The V and J ends lost 3 bases and 5 bases respectively, with 20 bases between them. The CDR3 DNA reads as TGTGCCAGCAGCGGGGGTGCGGAGAGGCGGGTTACTGAAGCTTTCTTT. This encodes CASSGGAERRVTEAFF.

The chain couples TRBV5-1 to TRBJ2-5; 7 bases align to TRBD2. Germline V CDR1 and CDR2: SGHRS, YFSETQ. Trimming at V came to 0 bases and at J to 7 bases, leaving 6 bases not matched to a gene. The CDR3 covers 14 residues. CDR3: CASSLEMGRGTQYF. Written as DNA, the CDR3 is TGCGCCAGCAGCTTGGAGATGGGGAGGGGGACCCAGTACTTC.

Here the CDR3 reads CATSRQRSSYEQYF. CDR3 coding DNA: TGTGCCACCAGCAGACAGAGGAGCTCCTACGAGCAGTACTTC. This chain joins TRBV15 and TRBJ2-7; D gene ambiguous. V shed 2 bases and J shed 0 bases, with 8 bases lying between them. The CDR3 totals 14 residues. Germline-derived CDR1 and CDR2 are LNHNV and YYDKDF (reference sequence).

The chain links TRBV19 to TRBJ1-2, with D possibly matching TRBD1 (6 bases). V dropped 8 bases and J dropped 4 bases, with 20 bases sitting between them. The CDR3 spans 15 residues. Germline values: CDR1 LNHDA, CDR2 SQIVND (reference sequence). CDR3 nucleotides: TGTGCCAGTCTGACCTTCGGGGGGGCAGTCTATGGCTACACCTTC. It is translated as CASLTFGGAVYGYTF.

For the CDR3, the DNA is TGTGCCAGCAGTTTACTGTGGGGGCAGGGGGCGTACGAGCAGTACTTC. Protein product: CASSLLWGQGAYEQYF. The V gene is TRBV27, the J gene TRBJ2-7; TRBD1 aligns across 8 bases. V lost 2 bases and J lost 4; bases outside the gene matches: 10. From germline, CDR1 is MNHEY and CDR2 SMNVEV (reference sequence). This CDR3 spans 16 amino acids.

The J gene is TRBJ2-5, the V gene TRBV6-5; 11 nucleotides agree with TRBD2. The CDR3 totals 15 residues. V was clipped by 2 bases and J by 7 bases; unmatched bases: 6. CDR1 and CDR2 from the germline V gene are MNHEY and SVGAGI. CDR3 nucleotides: TGTGCCAGCAGTTACCCTAGCGGGAGGCGGGGGACCCAGTACTTC. It specifies CASSYPSGRRGTQYF.

V usage is TRBV7-8 and J usage is TRBJ2-5; D possibly corresponds to TRBD1 (6 bases). V shed 1 base and J shed 5 bases, with 11 bases lying between them. This CDR3 region has 14 residues. CDR1 is SGHVS, CDR2 FQNEAQ, per germline. This CDR3 is CASSLDRVRETQYF. The CDR3 DNA reads TGTGCCAGCAGCTTAGACAGGGTTCGTGAGACCCAGTACTTC.

This chain uses TRBV19 with TRBJ2-7; no clear D gene. CDR1 and CDR2 (germline): LNHDA, SQIVND (reference sequence). This CDR3 has 14 amino acids. V was trimmed by 5 bases and J by 3 bases, leaving 14 bases between them. As DNA, the CDR3 is TGTGCCAGTAGTCTTGGGCCGTTACTCTACGAGCAGTACTTC. This gives the protein CASSLGPLLYEQYF.